The 20 T cell receptor beta chains in this list originate from one sample, sequenced in a study of beta chain features in type 1 diabetes. General study results and limits: Within each of all four CD4+ subsets, Type 1 diabetes patients had TCRB CDR3s that were moderately but significantly shorter.

For these receptors, no antigen is known. Isolated RNA was reverse transcribed in full, so expressed TCRB transcripts were sequenced. Clones were sequenced by immunoSEQ multiplex PCR, and TCRdb holds only the in-frame ones, with some missing. Of approximately 100,000 clones in the sample, 25% to 35% were seen once. The sequenced sample consisted of central memory CD4+ T cells from blood. The receptors were gathered from a woman under 30 with type 1 diabetes.

The rearrangement joins TRBV29-1 to TRBJ2-1; TRBD2 matches 8 bases. CDR1 and CDR2 from the germline V gene are SQVTM and ANQGSEA. This CDR3 region has 12 residues. V dropped 6 bases and J dropped 7; count of bases not matched to a gene: 5. The CDR3 DNA reads as TGCAGCGTAGGAGCGGGGGTGAATGAGCAGTTCTTC. This gives the protein CSVGAGVNEQFF.

This chain joins TRBV9 and TRBJ2-5; maybe TRBD2 (5 bases). Germline V lookup: CDR1 SGDLS, CDR2 YYNGEE. The CDR3 has 14 amino acids. The V end lost 3 bases, the J end lost 10 bases, and 19 bases lay between the germline ends. CDR3 nucleotides: TGTGCCAGCAGCGGCGGACTCGCGCCGGTGATCCAGTACTTC. This encodes CASSGGLAPVIQYF.

The V and J genes are TRBV13 and TRBJ2-7, with TRBD1 matching over 9 bases. Germline CDR1 and CDR2: PRHDT and FYEKMQ (reference sequence). V shed 5 bases and J 4 bases; nucleotides not matched to a gene: 6. The CDR3 totals 14 residues. CDR3 in amino acids: CASSNRQGGYEQYF. As DNA, the CDR3 is TGTGCCAGCAGCAACCGACAGGGGGGTTACGAGCAGTACTTC.

The V gene is TRBV4-3, the J gene TRBJ2-3; 10 nucleotides align to TRBD2. J lost 5 bases, V lost 4 bases, and 27 bases had no gene match. There are 22 residues in the CDR3. Germline-derived CDR1 and CDR2 are LGHNA and YSLEER. Here the CDR3 reads CASSRFSQRDSGRSEAEDTQYF. The CDR3 DNA is TGCGCCAGCAGCCGGTTTAGTCAGAGAGATAGCGGGAGGTCGGAAGCGGAAGATACGCAGTATTTT.

This chain connects TRBV5-1 to TRBJ2-4, with TRBD1 matching over 7 bases. The CDR3 is 16 residues long. The J segment lost 2 bases and the V segment lost 1 base, leaving 6 bases of the junction unmatched. Per germline, CDR1 SGHRS and CDR2 YFSETQ. The CDR3 DNA is TGCGCCAGCAGCTTGATTACAGGGGTTCCCAAAAACATTCAGTACTTC. Translation: CASSLITGVPKNIQYF.

The V and J genes are TRBV28 and TRBJ2-3, with 11 bases matching TRBD2. Trimming removed 6 bases from V and 7 bases from J; junction bases left unmatched: 12. Looked up from germline, CDR1 is MDHEN and CDR2 is SYDVKM. The CDR3 runs to 16 residues. The CDR3 DNA follows: TGTGCCAGCAGCCCTGCCGGGCGACTAGCGGGATATACGCAGTATTTT. It translates to CASSPAGRLAGYTQYF.

The chain joins TRBV7-9 to TRBJ1-1, with a weak D call TRBD1 (6 bases). Germline CDR1 and CDR2: SEHNR and FQNEAQ (reference sequence). V was pared by 7 bases and J by 0 bases, with 15 bases between. CDR3 length equals 15 residues. The CDR3 here is CASIDHGQLNTEAFF. CDR3 bases: TGTGCCAGCATCGATCACGGACAGTTGAACACTGAAGCTTTCTTT.

The chain carries TRBV19 and TRBJ2-5; 15 nucleotides match TRBD2. This CDR3 has 16 residues. The germline CDR1 and CDR2 sequences are LNHDA and SQIVND (reference sequence). The V segment lost 3 bases and the J segment 6 bases; nucleotides outside the gene matches: 5. The CDR3 sequence is CASSMAGTSGRKTQYF. The DNA for the CDR3 is TGTGCCAGTAGTATGGCCGGGACTAGCGGGAGGAAGACCCAGTACTTC. Variable domain in full (rest from reference TRBV19 and TRBJ2-5): DGGITQSPKYLFRKEGQNVTLSCEQNLNHDAMYWYRQDPGQGLRLIYYSQIVNDFQKGDIAEGYSVSREKKESFPLTVTSAQKNPTAFYLCASSMAGTSGRKTQYFGPGTRLLVL.

This clone appeared a few times. The gene calls are TRBV7-9 and TRBJ1-1; D might be TRBD1 (6 bases). Germline CDR1 and CDR2: SEHNR and FQNEAQ (reference sequence). V was pared by 0 bases and J by 0 bases, with 14 bases between. This CDR3 comprises 17 residues. The CDR3: CASSLAPSGVLNTEAFF. CDR3 sequence (DNA): TGTGCCAGCAGCTTAGCTCCTTCAGGGGTCCTGAACACTGAAGCTTTCTTT.

A few counts support this clone. V is TRBV11-2 and J is TRBJ2-1; 7 positions agree with TRBD2. V shed 5 bases and J 5 bases; nucleotides not matched to a gene: 9. CDR1 and CDR2 (germline): SGHAT, FQNNGV. The CDR3 is 15 amino acids. The DNA of the CDR3 is TGTGCCAGCAGCCTCGGGACTAACCGGGACAATGAGCAGTTCTTC. Its translation is CASSLGTNRDNEQFF.

This clone was seen a handful of times. The V call is TRBV29-1, the J call TRBJ2-1; tentative D call: TRBD2 (6 bases). The V gene lost 6 bases and the J gene lost 0 bases, with 12 bases spanning the gap. CDR1 SQVTM and CDR2 ANQGSEA come from the germline V gene. The CDR3 loop spans 14 amino acids. CDR3 protein: CSVRTTLSYNEQFF. The CDR3 DNA sequence: TGCAGCGTCAGGACTACTCTCTCCTACAATGAGCAGTTCTTC.

The rearrangement links TRBV11-1 to TRBJ2-1; D not resolved. V was shortened by 2 bases and J by 6 bases, with 14 bases between the two germline ends. CDR3 size: 15 residues. Per the germline V gene, CDR1 is SGHAT and CDR2 is FQDESV (reference sequence). This CDR3 reads CASSLSLTGANEQFF. CDR3 in DNA: TGTGCCAGCAGCTTATCCCTAACTGGAGCCAATGAGCAGTTCTTC. Full variable domain (rest looked up from reference TRBV11-1 and TRBJ2-1): EAEVAQSPRYKITEKSQAVAFWCDPISGHATLYWYRQILGQGPELLVQFQDESVVDDSQLPKDRFSAERLKGVDSTLKIQPAELGDSAMYLCASSLSLTGANEQFFGPGTRLTVL.

This clone came up a few times. CDR3: CASSESLQPDYEQYF. As DNA, the CDR3 is TGTGCCAGCAGTGAATCTTTACAGCCAGACTACGAGCAGTACTTC. V is TRBV6-1 and J is TRBJ2-7; no definite D call. This CDR3 comprises 15 residues. The ends were cut back, 2 bases at V and 3 bases at J, with 14 bases in the middle. CDR1 is MNHNS and CDR2 is SASEGT in the germline V gene.

This clone showed up just a few times. V gene TRBV25-1 combines with J gene TRBJ2-2; TRBD2 might be the D (6 bases). Germline lookup yields CDR1 MGHDK and CDR2 SYGVNS. The CDR3 covers 16 residues. V lost 6 bases, J lost 2 bases, and 16 bases lay in between. Here the CDR3 reads CASRDPGLPNTGELFF. In DNA form, the CDR3 reads TGTGCCAGCAGGGATCCGGGACTGCCTAACACCGGGGAGCTGTTTTTT.

V usage is TRBV7-8 and J usage is TRBJ1-4; no clear D gene. Germline V gene lookup returns CDR1 SGHVS and CDR2 FQNEAQ. V lost 1 base to trimming and J lost 8 bases, with 8 bases between them. The CDR3 length is 13 residues. As DNA, the CDR3 is TGTGCCAGCAGCTTAGGCCCCCAGGAAAAACTGTTTTTT. It specifies CASSLGPQEKLFF.

V gene TRBV6-5 combines with J gene TRBJ2-5, with a weak D call TRBD2 (6 bases). This CDR3 is 13 amino acids long. Trimming removed 7 bases at V and 0 bases at J, with 9 bases between. Germline values: CDR1 MNHEY, CDR2 SVGAGI. The CDR3, as DNA: TGTGCCAGCAAACGGGGGTACCAAGAGACCCAGTACTTC. It is translated as CASKRGYQETQYF.

This clone was seen only a few times. This chain joins TRBV7-9 and TRBJ2-2; TRBD1 matches at 8 bases. The ends lost 5 bases at V and 2 bases at J; junction bases unmatched: 4. The CDR3 is made up of 15 amino acids. Germline CDR1 SEHNR, CDR2 FQNEAQ (reference sequence). The CDR3: CASSVDRVNTGELFF. The CDR3 region has the DNA TGTGCCAGCAGCGTGGACAGGGTTAACACCGGGGAGCTGTTTTTT.

CDR3 protein: CASSLEGAKPQHF. DNA of the CDR3: TGTGCCAGCAGCTTGGAGGGGGCGAAGCCCCAGCATTTT. The chain links TRBV5-5 to TRBJ1-5; the match to TRBD1 covers 7 bases. V dropped 0 bases and J dropped 8; count of bases not matched to a gene: 2. The germline CDR1 and CDR2 sequences are SGHKS and YYEKEE (reference sequence). The CDR3 totals 13 residues.

The gene calls are TRBV18 and TRBJ2-3; no definite D call. CDR1 and CDR2 from the germline V gene are KGHSH and LQKENI. The V end lost 2 bases, the J end lost 3 bases, and 6 bases lay between the germline ends. The CDR3 is made up of 13 amino acids. CDR3: CASSPVATDTQYF. CDR3 in DNA: TGTGCCAGCTCACCAGTTGCGACAGATACGCAGTATTTT.

This clone showed up just a few times. J is TRBJ1-1 and V is TRBV6-6; D is ambiguous. CDR1 MNHNY and CDR2 SVGAGI come from the germline V gene (reference sequence). Trimming removed 6 bases at V and 2 bases at J, with 10 bases between. The CDR3 is 13 amino acids. CDR3 bases: TGTGCCAGCAGCAACAGAGTAAACACTGAAGCTTTCTTT. Translation: CASSNRVNTEAFF.